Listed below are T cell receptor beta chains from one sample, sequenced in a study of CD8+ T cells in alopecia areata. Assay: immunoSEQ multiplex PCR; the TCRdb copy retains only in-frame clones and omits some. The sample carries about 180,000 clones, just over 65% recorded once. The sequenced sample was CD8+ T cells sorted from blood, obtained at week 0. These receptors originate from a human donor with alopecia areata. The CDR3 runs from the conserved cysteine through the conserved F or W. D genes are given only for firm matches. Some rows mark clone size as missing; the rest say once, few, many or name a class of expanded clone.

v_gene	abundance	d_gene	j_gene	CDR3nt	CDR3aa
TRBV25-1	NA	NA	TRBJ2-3	TGTGCCAGCAGTGAATTAAGCGCAGATTCGGACACAGATACGCAGTATTTT	CASSELSADSDTDTQYF
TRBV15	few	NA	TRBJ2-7	TGTGCCACCAGCCCCGACTCCTACGAGCAGTACTTC	CATSPDSYEQYF
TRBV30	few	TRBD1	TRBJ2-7	TGTGCCTGGAGTGTAGGACAGGGGGCTTACGAGCAGTACTTC	CAWSVGQGAYEQYF
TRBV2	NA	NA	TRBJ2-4	TGTGCCAGCACCTTAGACCCCCTTTTCGCCAACATTCAGTACTTC	CASTLDPLFANIQYF
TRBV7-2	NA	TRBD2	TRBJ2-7	TGTGCCAGCAGCTTAGGTAGCGGGGCCTACGAGCAGTACTTC	CASSLGSGAYEQYF
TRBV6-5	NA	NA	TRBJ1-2	TGTGCCAGCAGCCCTGACATATATGGCTACACCTTC	CASSPDIYGYTF
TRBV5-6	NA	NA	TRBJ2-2	TGTGCCAGCAGATGGACGTCCGGGGAGCTGTTTTTT	CASRWTSGELFF
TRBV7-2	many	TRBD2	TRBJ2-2	TGTGCCAGCAGCCCCCCTAGCGGGGTCACCGGGGAGCTGTTTTTT	CASSPPSGVTGELFF
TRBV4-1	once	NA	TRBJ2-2	TGCGCCAGCAGCTCCCACAACCTTCCCGGGGAGCTGTTTTTT	CASSSHNLPGELFF
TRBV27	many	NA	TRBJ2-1	TGTGCCAGCAGTTTATTGAGTTCAGGGACCAGACTTTACAATGAGCAGTTCTTC	CASSLLSSGTRLYNEQFF
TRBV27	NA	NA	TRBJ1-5	TGTGCCAGCAGTTTATCAGGTGGGGCTCAGCCCCAGCATTTT	CASSLSGGAQPQHF
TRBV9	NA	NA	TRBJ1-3	TGTGCCAGCAGCGAAACAGGGAGCTCTGGAAACACCATATATTTT	CASSETGSSGNTIYF
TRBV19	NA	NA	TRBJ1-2	TGTGCCAGTAAAAGGGGAACGGGCTACACCTTC	CASKRGTGYTF
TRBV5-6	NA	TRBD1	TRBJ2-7	TGTGCCAGCAGCTCATACAGGGGTATCTACGAGCAGTACTTC	CASSSYRGIYEQYF
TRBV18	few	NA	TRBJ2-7	TGTGCCAGCTCACCATCCACCCCACAAGGAATTTACGAGCAGTACTTC	CASSPSTPQGIYEQYF
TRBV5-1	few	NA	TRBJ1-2	TGCGCCAGCAGCCTACGCCACTGGACTAACTATGGCTACACCTTC	CASSLRHWTNYGYTF
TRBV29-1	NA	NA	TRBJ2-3	TGCAGCGTTGAGTGGGACCTAGAGGGGGATACGCAGTATTTT	CSVEWDLEGDTQYF
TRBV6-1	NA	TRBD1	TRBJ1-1	TGTGCCAGCAGTGGATACAGGGGGGCGAACACTGAAGCTTTCTTT	CASSGYRGANTEAFF
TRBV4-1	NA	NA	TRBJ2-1	TGCGCCAGCAGCCAAGAAGACAACTACAATGAGCAGTTCTTC	CASSQEDNYNEQFF
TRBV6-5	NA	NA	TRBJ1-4	TGTGCCAGCAGTTACAGGGAAACGAATGAAAAACTGTTTTTT	CASSYRETNEKLFF
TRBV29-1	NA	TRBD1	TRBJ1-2	TGCAGCGTTGACACAGGGGATTGGTATGGCTACACCTTC	CSVDTGDWYGYTF
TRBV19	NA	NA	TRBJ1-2	TGTGCCAGTAGTATAGGGTTCGGGACTGGCTACACCTTC	CASSIGFGTGYTF
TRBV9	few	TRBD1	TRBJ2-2	TGTGCCAGCAGCGGACAGGGGGCGAGCGGGGAGCTGTTTTTT	CASSGQGASGELFF
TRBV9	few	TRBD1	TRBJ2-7	TGTGCCAGCAGCTTCCGACAGGGCAACTACGAGCAGTACTTC	CASSFRQGNYEQYF
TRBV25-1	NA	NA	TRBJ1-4	TGTGCCAGCAGTGAACCGGGCCGGAGGAATGAAAAACTGTTTTTT	CASSEPGRRNEKLFF
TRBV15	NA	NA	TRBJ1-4	TGTGCCACCAGCAGGTCGGACGGCAATGAAAAACTGTTTTTT	CATSRSDGNEKLFF
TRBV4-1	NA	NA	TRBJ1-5	TGCGCCAGCAGCCAAGAAAGAGGGGCCCGGAATCAGCCCCAGCATTTT	CASSQERGARNQPQHF
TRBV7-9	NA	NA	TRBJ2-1	TGTGCCAGCAGCTTAGTCGCGGGGGCCGATGAGCAGTTCTTC	CASSLVAGADEQFF
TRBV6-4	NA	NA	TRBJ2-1	TGTGCCAGCAAGACCTCTTTATTTCTTGGGTCGTGGCAGTTCTTC	CASKTSLFLGSWQFF
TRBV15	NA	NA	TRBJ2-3	TGTGCCACCAGCCCATCCGGGGTGAACACAGATACGCAGTATTTT	CATSPSGVNTDTQYF
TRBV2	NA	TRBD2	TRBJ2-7	TGTGCCAGCAGTGATCTAGCGGGGCCCTACGAGCAGTACTTC	CASSDLAGPYEQYF
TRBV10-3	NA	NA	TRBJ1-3	TGTGCCATCAGTGAGGTGCAAGACTCTGGAAACACCATATATTTT	CAISEVQDSGNTIYF
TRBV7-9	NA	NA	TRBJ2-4	TGTGCCAGCAGCTTTCGCGAGATTCAGTACTTC	CASSFREIQYF
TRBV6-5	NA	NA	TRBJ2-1	TGTGCCAGCTCCCCGGGAAAAACATACAATGAGCAGTTCTTC	CASSPGKTYNEQFF
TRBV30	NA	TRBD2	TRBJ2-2	TGTGCCTGGGTCGGATTGGGACTAGCGCAAACTCGGAACACCGGGGAGCTGTTTTTT	CAWVGLGLAQTRNTGELFF
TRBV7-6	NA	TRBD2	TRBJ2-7	TGTGCCAGCAGCCCCGGGACTAGCGGCTCCTACGAGCAGTACTTC	CASSPGTSGSYEQYF
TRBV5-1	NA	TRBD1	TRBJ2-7	TGCGCCAGCAGCTTGTCGCCAGGGGGCTTGGACGAGCAGTACTTC	CASSLSPGGLDEQYF
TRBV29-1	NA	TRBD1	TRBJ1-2	TGCAGCGCTGAGGGACAGGGGGCTGAGGGCTACACCTTC	CSAEGQGAEGYTF
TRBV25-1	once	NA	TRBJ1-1	TGTGCCAGCAGTGAAGGGGGAGTTGTCGGAGCTTTCTTT	CASSEGGVVGAFF
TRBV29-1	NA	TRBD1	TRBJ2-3	TGCAGCTGGGGGACAGACACAGATACGCAGTATTTT	CSWGTDTDTQYF
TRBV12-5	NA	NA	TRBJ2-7	TGTGCTAGTGCCTCCACTCTCTACGAGCAGTACTTC	CASASTLYEQYF
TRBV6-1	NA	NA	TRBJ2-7	TGTGCCAGCAGTGACTTATGGATAGGAAGAGGCGAGCAGTACTTC	CASSDLWIGRGEQYF
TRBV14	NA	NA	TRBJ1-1	TGTGCCGTCCTCCGAAGTACTGAAGCTTTCTTT	CAVLRSTEAFF
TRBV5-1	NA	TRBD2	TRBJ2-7	TGCGCCAGCAGCATGGGGGGGTCCTACGAGCAGTACTTC	CASSMGGSYEQYF
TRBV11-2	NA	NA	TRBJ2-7	TGTGCCAGCAGCTCCCCGGTGGATAACAGCCTAAAGGGAGAGCAGTACTTC	CASSSPVDNSLKGEQYF
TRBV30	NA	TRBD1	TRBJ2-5	TGTGCCTGGAGTGTAGGACAGGGGGGGGAGACCCAGTACTTC	CAWSVGQGGETQYF
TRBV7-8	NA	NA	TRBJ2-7	TGTGCCAGCAGCTACGGACTCGAGCAGTACTTC	CASSYGLEQYF
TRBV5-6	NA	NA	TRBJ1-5	TGTGCCAGCAGCCTAGGGGCGCATCAGCCCCAGCATTTT	CASSLGAHQPQHF
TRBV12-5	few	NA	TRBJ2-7	TGTGCTAGTGGTTTGGTAGGTTGGTGGCGCGGGGGCGTGGGCTACGAGCAGTACTTC	CASGLVGWWRGGVGYEQYF
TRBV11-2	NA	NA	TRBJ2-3	TGTGCCAGCAGCTTCCCAGATACGCAGTATTTT	CASSFPDTQYF
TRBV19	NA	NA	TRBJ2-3	TGTGCCAGTAGTAATCTCAACGAGGGCACAGATACGCAGTATTTT	CASSNLNEGTDTQYF
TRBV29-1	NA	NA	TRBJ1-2	TGCAGCGTACCGCGACAGGATGCTAACTATGGCTACACCTTC	CSVPRQDANYGYTF
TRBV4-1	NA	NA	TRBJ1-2	TGCGCCAGCAGCCCCTGGGTTGAGGATAACTATGGCTACACCTTC	CASSPWVEDNYGYTF
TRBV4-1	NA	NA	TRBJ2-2	TGCGCCAGCAGCCACCCCTCTGGCGGGGGCTCTCGGACCGGGGAGCTGTTTTTT	CASSHPSGGGSRTGELFF
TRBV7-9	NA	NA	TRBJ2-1	TGTGCCAGCAGCTGGGGGGCTCGTAATGAGCAGTTCTTC	CASSWGARNEQFF
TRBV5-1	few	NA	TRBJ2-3	TGCGCCAGCAGCCTTCCGGGCGGGGGCACAGATACGCAGTATTTT	CASSLPGGGTDTQYF
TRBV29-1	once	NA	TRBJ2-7	TGCAGCGTTGAGGGGGGGCTCTACGAGCAGTACTTC	CSVEGGLYEQYF
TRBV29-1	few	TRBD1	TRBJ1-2	TGCAGCGTTGAAGAACAGGGGGCATTCTATGGCTACACCTTC	CSVEEQGAFYGYTF
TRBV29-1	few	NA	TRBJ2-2	TGCAGCGTTGATCTGGCGGTTAGGTCCGGGGAGCTGTTTTTT	CSVDLAVRSGELFF